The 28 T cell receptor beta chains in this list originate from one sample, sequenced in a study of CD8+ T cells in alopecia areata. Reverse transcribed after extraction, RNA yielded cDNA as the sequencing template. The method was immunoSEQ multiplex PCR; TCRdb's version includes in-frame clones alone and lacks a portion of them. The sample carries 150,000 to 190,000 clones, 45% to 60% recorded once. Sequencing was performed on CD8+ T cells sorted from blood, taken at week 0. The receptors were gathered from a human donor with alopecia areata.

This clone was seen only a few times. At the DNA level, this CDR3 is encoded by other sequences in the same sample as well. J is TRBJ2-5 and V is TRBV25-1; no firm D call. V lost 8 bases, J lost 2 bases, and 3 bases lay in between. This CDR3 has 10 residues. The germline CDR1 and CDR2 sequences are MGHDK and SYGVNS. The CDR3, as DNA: TGTGCCAGCGGACAAGAGACCCAGTACTTC. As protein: CASGQETQYF. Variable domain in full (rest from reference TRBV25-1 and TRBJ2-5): EADIYQTPRYLVIGTGKKITLECSQTMGHDKMYWYQQDPGMELHLIHYSYGVNSTEKGDLSSESTVSRIRTEHFPLTLESARPSHTSQYLCASGQETQYFGPGTRLLVL.

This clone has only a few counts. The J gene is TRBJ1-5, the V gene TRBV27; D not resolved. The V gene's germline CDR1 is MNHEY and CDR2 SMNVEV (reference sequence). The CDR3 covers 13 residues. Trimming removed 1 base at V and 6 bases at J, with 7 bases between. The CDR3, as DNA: TGTGCCAGCAGTTTATTGCACGGTCAGCCCCAGCATTTT. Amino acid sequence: CASSLLHGQPQHF.

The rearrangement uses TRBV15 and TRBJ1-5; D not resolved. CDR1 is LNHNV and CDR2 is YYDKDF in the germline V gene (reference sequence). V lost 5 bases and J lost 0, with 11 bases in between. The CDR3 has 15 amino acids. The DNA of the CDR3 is TGTGCCACCAGCCAATTTCCCAATAGCAATCAGCCCCAGCATTTT. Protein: CATSQFPNSNQPQHF.

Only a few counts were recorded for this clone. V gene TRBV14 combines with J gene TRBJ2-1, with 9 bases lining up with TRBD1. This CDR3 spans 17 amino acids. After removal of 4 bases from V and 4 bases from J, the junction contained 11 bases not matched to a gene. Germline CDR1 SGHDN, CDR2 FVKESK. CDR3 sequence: CASSRNTGGAGYNEQFF. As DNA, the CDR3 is TGTGCCAGCAGCCGAAACACAGGGGGCGCCGGGTACAATGAGCAGTTCTTC. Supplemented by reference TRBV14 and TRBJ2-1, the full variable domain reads EAGVTQFPSHSVIEKGQTVTLRCDPISGHDNLYWYRRVMGKEIKFLLHFVKESKQDESGMPNNRFLAERTGGTYSTLKVQPAELEDSGVYFCASSRNTGGAGYNEQFFGPGTRLTVL.

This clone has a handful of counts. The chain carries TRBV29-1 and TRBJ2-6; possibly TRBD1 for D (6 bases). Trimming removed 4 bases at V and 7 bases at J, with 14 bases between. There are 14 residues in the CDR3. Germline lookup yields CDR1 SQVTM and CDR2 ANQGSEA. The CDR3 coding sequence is TGCAGCGTTGGGGGCCCAGGGGATGCCAACGTCCTGACTTTC. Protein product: CSVGGPGDANVLTF.

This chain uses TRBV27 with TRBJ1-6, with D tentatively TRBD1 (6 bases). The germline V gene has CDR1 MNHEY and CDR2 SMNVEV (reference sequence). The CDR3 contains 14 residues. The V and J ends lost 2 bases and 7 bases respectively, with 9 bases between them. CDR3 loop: CASSLNRANSPLHF. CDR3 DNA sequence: TGTGCCAGCAGTTTAAACAGGGCGAATTCACCCCTCCACTTT.

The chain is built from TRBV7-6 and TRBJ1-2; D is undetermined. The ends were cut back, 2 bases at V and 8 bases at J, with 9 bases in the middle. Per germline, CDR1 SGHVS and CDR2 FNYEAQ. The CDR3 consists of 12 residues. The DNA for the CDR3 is TGTGCCAGCAGCTTACCGGGCGAAGGCTACACCTTC. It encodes CASSLPGEGYTF.

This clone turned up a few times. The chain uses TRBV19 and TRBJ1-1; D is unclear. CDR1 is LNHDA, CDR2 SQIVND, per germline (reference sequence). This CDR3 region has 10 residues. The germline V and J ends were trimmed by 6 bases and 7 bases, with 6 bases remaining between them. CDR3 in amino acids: CASRGIEAFF. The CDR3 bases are TGTGCCAGTAGAGGGATTGAAGCTTTCTTT.

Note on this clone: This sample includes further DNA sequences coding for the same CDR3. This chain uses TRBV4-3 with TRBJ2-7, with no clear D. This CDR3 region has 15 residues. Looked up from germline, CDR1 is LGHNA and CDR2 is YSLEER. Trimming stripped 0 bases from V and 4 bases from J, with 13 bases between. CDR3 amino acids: CASSQDRAGTYEQYF. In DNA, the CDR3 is TGCGCCAGCAGCCAAGATCGTGCAGGAACTTACGAGCAGTACTTC.

CDR3 loop: CASSLQRDYGYTF. Here the CDR3 DNA reads TGTGCCAGCAGCTTACAACGGGACTATGGCTACACCTTC. The chain carries TRBV13 and TRBJ1-2, with unresolved D. V lost 2 bases and J lost 3, with 7 bases in between. The CDR3 is 13 residues long. CDR1 and CDR2 (germline): PRHDT, FYEKMQ (reference sequence).

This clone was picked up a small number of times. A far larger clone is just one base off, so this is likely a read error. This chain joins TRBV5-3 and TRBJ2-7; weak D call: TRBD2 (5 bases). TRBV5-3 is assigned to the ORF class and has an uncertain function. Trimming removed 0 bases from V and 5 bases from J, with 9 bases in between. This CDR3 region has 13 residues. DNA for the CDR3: TGTGCCAGAAGCTTGGTCCCGAGGGACGAGCAGTACTTC. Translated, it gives CARSLVPRDEQYF.

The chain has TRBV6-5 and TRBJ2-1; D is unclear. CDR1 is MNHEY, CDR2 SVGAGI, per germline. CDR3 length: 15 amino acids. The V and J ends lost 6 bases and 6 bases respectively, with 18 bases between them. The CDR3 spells CASRTRSQLPNEQFF. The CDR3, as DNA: TGTGCCAGCAGGACCAGGAGTCAGCTCCCCAATGAGCAGTTCTTC.

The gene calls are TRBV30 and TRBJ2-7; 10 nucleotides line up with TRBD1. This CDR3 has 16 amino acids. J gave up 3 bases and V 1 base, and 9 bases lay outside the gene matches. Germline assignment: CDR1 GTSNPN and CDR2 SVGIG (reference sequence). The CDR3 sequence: CAWSDAGQGRYYEQYF. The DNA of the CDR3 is TGTGCCTGGAGTGACGCGGGACAGGGGAGGTACTACGAGCAGTACTTC. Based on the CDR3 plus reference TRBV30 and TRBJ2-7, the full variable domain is SQTIHQWPATLVQPVGSPLSLECTVEGTSNPNLYWYRQAAGRGLQLLFYSVGIGQISSEVPQNLSASRPQDRQFILSSKKLLLSDSGFYLCAWSDAGQGRYYEQYFGPGTRLTVT.

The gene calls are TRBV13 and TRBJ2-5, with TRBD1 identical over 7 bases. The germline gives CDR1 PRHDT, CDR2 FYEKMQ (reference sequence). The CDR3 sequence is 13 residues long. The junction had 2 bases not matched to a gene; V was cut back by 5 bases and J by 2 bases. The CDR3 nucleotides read TGTGCCAGCAGCAGCAGGGGGCAAGAGACCCAGTACTTC. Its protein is CASSSRGQETQYF.

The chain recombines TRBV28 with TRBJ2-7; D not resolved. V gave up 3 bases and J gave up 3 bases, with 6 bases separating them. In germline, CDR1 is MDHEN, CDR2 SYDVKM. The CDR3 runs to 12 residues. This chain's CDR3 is CASSFTGYEQYF. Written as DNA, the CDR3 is TGTGCCAGCAGTTTTACGGGCTACGAGCAGTACTTC. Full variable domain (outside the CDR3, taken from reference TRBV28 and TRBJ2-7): DVKVTQSSRYLVKRTGEKVFLECVQDMDHENMFWYRQDPGLGLRLIYFSYDVKMKEKGDIPEGYSVSREKKERFSLILESASTNQTSMYLCASSFTGYEQYFGPGTRLTVT.

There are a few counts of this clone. The CDR3 is CASSSEDRYNSPLHF. The CDR3 DNA reads as TGTGCCAGCAGCTCAGAGGACCGTTATAATTCACCCCTCCACTTT. V is TRBV7-9 and J is TRBJ1-6; D ambiguous. Per germline, CDR1 SEHNR and CDR2 FQNEAQ (reference sequence). This CDR3 spans 15 amino acids. With 4 bases removed from V and 4 bases from J, the gap between germline ends came to 11 bases.

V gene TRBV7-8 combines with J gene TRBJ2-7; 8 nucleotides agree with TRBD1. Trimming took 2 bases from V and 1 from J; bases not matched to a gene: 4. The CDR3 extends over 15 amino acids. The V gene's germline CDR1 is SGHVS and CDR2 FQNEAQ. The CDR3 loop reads CASSLTGGSSYEQYF. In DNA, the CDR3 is TGTGCCAGCAGCTTAACAGGGGGATCATCCTACGAGCAGTACTTC.

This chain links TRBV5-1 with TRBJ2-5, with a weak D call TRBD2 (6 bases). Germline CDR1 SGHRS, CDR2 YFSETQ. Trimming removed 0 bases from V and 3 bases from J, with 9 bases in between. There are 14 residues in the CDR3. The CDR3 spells CASSLGWGEETQYF. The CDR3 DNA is TGCGCCAGCAGCTTGGGATGGGGGGAAGAGACCCAGTACTTC.

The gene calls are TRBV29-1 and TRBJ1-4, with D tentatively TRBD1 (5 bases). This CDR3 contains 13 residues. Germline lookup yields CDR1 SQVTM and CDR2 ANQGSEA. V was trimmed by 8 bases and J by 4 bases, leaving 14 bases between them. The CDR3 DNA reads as TGCAGCACCCTGGGGGGAGGTAATGAAAAACTGTTTTTT. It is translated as CSTLGGGNEKLFF.

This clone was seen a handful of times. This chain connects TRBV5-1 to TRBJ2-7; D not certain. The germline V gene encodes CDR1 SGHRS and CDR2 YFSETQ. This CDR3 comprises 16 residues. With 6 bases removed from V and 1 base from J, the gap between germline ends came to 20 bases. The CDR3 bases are TGCGCCAGCACCCCCGAACTTTTCCAGAGATCCTACGAGCAGTACTTC. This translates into CASTPELFQRSYEQYF.

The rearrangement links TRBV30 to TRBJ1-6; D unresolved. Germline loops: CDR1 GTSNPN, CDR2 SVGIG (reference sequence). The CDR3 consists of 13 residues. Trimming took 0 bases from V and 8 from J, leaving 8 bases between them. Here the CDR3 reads CAWSVLGDSPLHF. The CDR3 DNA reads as TGTGCCTGGAGTGTACTGGGTGATTCACCCCTCCACTTT.

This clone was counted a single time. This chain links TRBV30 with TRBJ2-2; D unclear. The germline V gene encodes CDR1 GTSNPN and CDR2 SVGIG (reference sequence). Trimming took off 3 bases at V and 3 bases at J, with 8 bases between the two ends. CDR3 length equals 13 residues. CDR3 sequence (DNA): TGTGCCTGGAGACAGTTTCACACCGGGGAGCTGTTTTTT. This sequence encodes CAWRQFHTGELFF.

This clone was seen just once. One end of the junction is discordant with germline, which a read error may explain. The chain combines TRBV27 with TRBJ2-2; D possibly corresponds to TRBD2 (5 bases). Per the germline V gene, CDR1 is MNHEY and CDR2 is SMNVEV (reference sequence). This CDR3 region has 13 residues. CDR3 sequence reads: CASSLNGIGEPFF. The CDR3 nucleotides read TGTGCCAGCAGTTTAAACGGGATCGGGGAGCCGTTTTTT.

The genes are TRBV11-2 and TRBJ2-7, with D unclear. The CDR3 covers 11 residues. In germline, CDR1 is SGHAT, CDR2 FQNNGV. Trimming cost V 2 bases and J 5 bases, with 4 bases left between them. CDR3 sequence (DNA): TGTGCCAGCAGCTTATCTGACGAGCAGTACTTC. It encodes CASSLSDEQYF.

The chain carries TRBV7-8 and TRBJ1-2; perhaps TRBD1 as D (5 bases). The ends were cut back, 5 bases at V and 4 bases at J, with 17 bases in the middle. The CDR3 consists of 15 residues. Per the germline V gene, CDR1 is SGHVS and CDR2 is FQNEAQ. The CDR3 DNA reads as TGTGCCAGCAGCCCTAGACGGGGCGGACCCTATGGCTACACCTTC. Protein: CASSPRRGGPYGYTF. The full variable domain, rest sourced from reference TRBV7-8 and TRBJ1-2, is GAGVSQSPRYKVAKRGQDVALRCDPISGHVSLFWYQQALGQGPEFLTYFQNEAQLDKSGLPSDRFFAERPEGSVSTLKIQRTQQEDSAVYLCASSPRRGGPYGYTFGSGTRLTVV.

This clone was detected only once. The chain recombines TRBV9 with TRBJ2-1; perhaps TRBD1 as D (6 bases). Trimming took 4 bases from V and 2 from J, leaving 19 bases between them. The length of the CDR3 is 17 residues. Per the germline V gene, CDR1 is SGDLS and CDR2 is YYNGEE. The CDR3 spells CASSPQPRQGPYNEQFF. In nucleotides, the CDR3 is TGTGCCAGCAGCCCCCAGCCGCGGCAGGGGCCCTACAATGAGCAGTTCTTC.

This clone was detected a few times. The CDR3 spells CAWSVQGGGTEAFF. The CDR3 DNA reads TGTGCCTGGAGTGTACAGGGCGGGGGCACTGAAGCTTTCTTT. J is TRBJ1-1 and V is TRBV30; TRBD1 is a possible D gene (6 bases). The germline CDR1 and CDR2 sequences are GTSNPN and SVGIG (reference sequence). The CDR3 totals 14 residues. V was cut by 0 bases and J by 4 bases, with 12 bases left in between. The variable domain in full, completed from reference TRBV30 and TRBJ1-1, reads SQTIHQWPATLVQPVGSPLSLECTVEGTSNPNLYWYRQAAGRGLQLLFYSVGIGQISSEVPQNLSASRPQDRQFILSSKKLLLSDSGFYLCAWSVQGGGTEAFFGQGTRLTVV.

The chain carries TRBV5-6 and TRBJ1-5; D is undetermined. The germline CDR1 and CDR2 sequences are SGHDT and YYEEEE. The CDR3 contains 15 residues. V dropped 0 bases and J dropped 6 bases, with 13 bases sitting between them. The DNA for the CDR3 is TGTGCCAGCAGCTTGGGTGCGGGGTTCAGTCAGCCCCAGCATTTT. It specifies CASSLGAGFSQPQHF.